The clone carrying this TCR beta chain has ten or more counts. The antigen is not known. This entry comes from a study of blood T cells in healthy people across ages. Together with a sample-barcoded 5' primer, a J-beta primer mix was included in a second PCR lasting about 6 to 11 cycles. TCRdb recomputed calls from the 5' RACE reads with MiXCR, one row per CDR3 protein. The table shows fewer than 800,000 distinct CDR3 sequences, with roughly 32% occurring only once. Whole-study results and caveats: Age advanced and TCR beta diversity per million T cells fell, roughly linearly.

Donor samples were obtained from healthy Caucasian individuals from Russia, aged about 6 to 90. This CDR3 region has 16 residues. Germline V gives CDR1 MNHEY, CDR2 SMNVEV (reference sequence). With 10 bases removed from V and 3 bases from J, the gap between germline ends came to 25 bases. This sequence joins TRBV27 and TRBJ2-7, with D tentatively TRBD1 or TRBD2 (6 bases each). The clonotype originates from an elderly woman in good health. Sequencing input: blood. CDR3 DNA sequence: TGTGCCATCCAGAAGAGGAGGGGGGCCAAAGACTACGAGCAGTACTTC. This sequence encodes CAIQKRRGAKDYEQYF.